Listed below are T cell receptor beta chains from one sample, sequenced in a study of blood T cell repertoires in COVID-19. TCRdb's copy holds only in-frame clones and misses some; the assay was immunoSEQ multiplex PCR. The sample lists fewer than 200,000 clones, roughly 80% occurring once. Sequenced input: peripheral blood. These receptors were collected from a woman aged 55-69 years with COVID-19, enrolled during active disease. Each CDR3 is given with its conserved first and last residue. The D gene is left open where the match is weak. A clone size is listed for some rows: how often the clone was seen (once, few, many), or a class if it is expanded.

CDR3 DNA: TGTGCCAGCAGCCTAACAGGGTACAATCAGCCCCAGCATTTT
CDR3 protein: CASSLTGYNQPQHF
D gene: .
clone size: .
V gene: TRBV9
J gene: TRBJ1-5

CDR3 DNA: TGTGCCAGCAGGGAGGTGGGACAGGGGCAAGAGACCCAGTACTTC
CDR3 protein: CASREVGQGQETQYF
D gene: TRBD1
clone size: .
V gene: TRBV28
J gene: TRBJ2-5

CDR3 DNA: TGTGCCAGCACAGACAGCTCCTATGGCTACACCTTC
CDR3 protein: CASTDSSYGYTF
D gene: .
clone size: .
V gene: TRBV28
J gene: TRBJ1-2

CDR3 DNA: TGTGCCAGCAGCCCGGGTGCGCTCCCCACAGATACGCAGTATTTT
CDR3 protein: CASSPGALPTDTQYF
D gene: .
clone size: .
V gene: TRBV7-9
J gene: TRBJ2-3

CDR3 DNA: TGTGCCAGCAGCTTACCCAGTCAGGGGTTTTACTCACCCCTCCACTTT
CDR3 protein: CASSLPSQGFYSPLHF
D gene: .
clone size: .
V gene: TRBV7-2
J gene: TRBJ1-6

CDR3 DNA: TGTGCCAGCAGCCTGCGACTCGACGGTAGCAATCAGCCCCAGCATTTT
CDR3 protein: CASSLRLDGSNQPQHF
D gene: .
clone size: few
V gene: TRBV7-2
J gene: TRBJ1-5

CDR3 DNA: TGTGCCAGTAGTATAGGAACGACCCGGACAGGGCGGGAGACCCAGTACTTC
CDR3 protein: CASSIGTTRTGRETQYF
D gene: TRBD1
clone size: .
V gene: TRBV19
J gene: TRBJ2-5

CDR3 DNA: TGTGCCAGCAGCGTAGATGGTCAGAGGGATGAGCAGTTCTTC
CDR3 protein: CASSVDGQRDEQFF
D gene: .
clone size: .
V gene: TRBV9
J gene: TRBJ2-1

CDR3 DNA: TGTGCCAGCAGTGGAAGTGGCGGAGGGAAAGGCTATGGCTACACCTTC
CDR3 protein: CASSGSGGGKGYGYTF
D gene: .
clone size: once
V gene: TRBV6-1
J gene: TRBJ1-2

CDR3 DNA: TGTGCCAGCAGACAGGGGAACTCTGGAAACACCATATATTTT
CDR3 protein: CASRQGNSGNTIYF
D gene: TRBD1
clone size: .
V gene: TRBV27
J gene: TRBJ1-3

CDR3 DNA: TGTGCCAGCAGCTTGCCTCCCTTAGCGGGAGGGTTGAGCAATGAGCAGTTCTTC
CDR3 protein: CASSLPPLAGGLSNEQFF
D gene: TRBD2
clone size: .
V gene: TRBV5-4
J gene: TRBJ2-1

CDR3 DNA: TGTGCCAGCAGTTTTACGGGACAGGGCAAGCCCCAGCATTTT
CDR3 protein: CASSFTGQGKPQHF
D gene: TRBD1
clone size: .
V gene: TRBV27
J gene: TRBJ1-5

CDR3 DNA: TGTGCCAGCTCACCATTGAGGCTAGCGGCCACAGATACGCAGTATTTT
CDR3 protein: CASSPLRLAATDTQYF
D gene: TRBD2
clone size: .
V gene: TRBV18
J gene: TRBJ2-3

CDR3 DNA: TGTGCCAGCAAGTTCAGGGGAACCGGGGAGCTGTTTTTT
CDR3 protein: CASKFRGTGELFF
D gene: .
clone size: .
V gene: TRBV27
J gene: TRBJ2-2

CDR3 DNA: TGTGCCAGCAGCGTAGACTCCCGGCGGAGCTCCTACAATGAGCAGTTCTTC
CDR3 protein: CASSVDSRRSSYNEQFF
D gene: .
clone size: .
V gene: TRBV9
J gene: TRBJ2-1

CDR3 DNA: TGTGCCAGCAGCCCAGGACAGGGGAGTCCCACCTTC
CDR3 protein: CASSPGQGSPTF
D gene: TRBD1
clone size: many
V gene: TRBV7-9
J gene: TRBJ1-2

CDR3 DNA: TGTGCCAGCAGCCAATTGGGGAGGGGTAGTGGCTACACCTTC
CDR3 protein: CASSQLGRGSGYTF
D gene: .
clone size: .
V gene: TRBV4-2
J gene: TRBJ1-2

CDR3 DNA: TGTGCCAGCAGTTTCAATTTGAGGGAGCAGTTCTTC
CDR3 protein: CASSFNLREQFF
D gene: .
clone size: .
V gene: TRBV27
J gene: TRBJ2-1

CDR3 DNA: TGTGCCAGCAGTTACGAACTTAACTATGGCTACACCTTC
CDR3 protein: CASSYELNYGYTF
D gene: .
clone size: .
V gene: TRBV6-2/TRBV6-3
J gene: TRBJ1-2

CDR3 DNA: TGTGCCAGCAGCTTAGACAGGGGGCGCGAGACCCAGTACTTC
CDR3 protein: CASSLDRGRETQYF
D gene: TRBD1
clone size: .
V gene: TRBV5-5
J gene: TRBJ2-5

CDR3 DNA: TGTGCCAGTAGATGGGGACAGGGCCTCCCTAACTATGGCTACACCTTC
CDR3 protein: CASRWGQGLPNYGYTF
D gene: TRBD1
clone size: few
V gene: TRBV19
J gene: TRBJ1-2

CDR3 DNA: TGTGCCAGCAGCTTGCGGGACAGGGGAGAATCACCCCTCCACTTT
CDR3 protein: CASSLRDRGESPLHF
D gene: TRBD1
clone size: .
V gene: TRBV7-9
J gene: TRBJ1-6

CDR3 DNA: TGCGCCAGCAGCCAAGATCCCCGGACAGGGGGAGGCTACACCTTC
CDR3 protein: CASSQDPRTGGGYTF
D gene: TRBD1
clone size: few
V gene: TRBV4-3
J gene: TRBJ1-2

CDR3 DNA: TGCAGTGCTAGTGCGGGACTTCTAGCCAAAAACATTCAGTACTTC
CDR3 protein: CSASAGLLAKNIQYF
D gene: .
clone size: .
V gene: TRBV20-1
J gene: TRBJ2-4

CDR3 DNA: TGTGCCAGCAGCTTAACGACTGATGAGACCCAGTACTTC
CDR3 protein: CASSLTTDETQYF
D gene: .
clone size: .
V gene: TRBV7-3
J gene: TRBJ2-5

CDR3 DNA: TGCGCCAGCAGCCCGGGACAGGGTGACGAAAAACTGTTTTTT
CDR3 protein: CASSPGQGDEKLFF
D gene: TRBD1
clone size: .
V gene: TRBV5-1
J gene: TRBJ1-4

CDR3 DNA: TGTGCCAGCAGCTTGGCCTCAGGAATTCCGAACACTGAAGCTTTCTTT
CDR3 protein: CASSLASGIPNTEAFF
D gene: .
clone size: .
V gene: TRBV5-4
J gene: TRBJ1-1

CDR3 DNA: TGTGCCAGCAGTGTAGGACAGGGAAGACGATCTGGAAACACCATATATTTT
CDR3 protein: CASSVGQGRRSGNTIYF
D gene: TRBD1
clone size: .
V gene: TRBV25-1
J gene: TRBJ1-3

CDR3 DNA: TGTGCCAGCAGCGTAGTCGGCGGGGGGGATCCAGATACGCAGTATTTT
CDR3 protein: CASSVVGGGDPDTQYF
D gene: TRBD2
clone size: .
V gene: TRBV9
J gene: TRBJ2-3

CDR3 DNA: TGCAGCGGAACCGGGACTTCACAAGAGACCCAGTACTTC
CDR3 protein: CSGTGTSQETQYF
D gene: .
clone size: .
V gene: TRBV29-1
J gene: TRBJ2-5

CDR3 DNA: TGTGCCAGCAGTGAACTAGCGGGAGCCACAGGTTCGGAGACCCAGTACTTC
CDR3 protein: CASSELAGATGSETQYF
D gene: TRBD2
clone size: .
V gene: TRBV6-1
J gene: TRBJ2-5

CDR3 DNA: TGTGCCAGCAGTTACGGGTCATCATGGGCCTATGGCTACACCTTC
CDR3 protein: CASSYGSSWAYGYTF
D gene: .
clone size: .
V gene: TRBV6-2/TRBV6-3
J gene: TRBJ1-2

CDR3 DNA: TGTGCCAGCAGTTCCGGGAACGGCTACACCTTC
CDR3 protein: CASSSGNGYTF
D gene: .
clone size: .
V gene: TRBV28
J gene: TRBJ1-2

CDR3 DNA: TGTGCCAGCAGCTTAGCGGGGGGGGACAATTCACCCCTCCACTTT
CDR3 protein: CASSLAGGDNSPLHF
D gene: .
clone size: .
V gene: TRBV7-2
J gene: TRBJ1-6

CDR3 DNA: TGTGCCAGCAGCCGCTCGGCGGGCCCTAGGGTTGAAGCTTTCTTT
CDR3 protein: CASSRSAGPRVEAFF
D gene: .
clone size: .
V gene: TRBV7-9
J gene: TRBJ1-1

CDR3 DNA: TGTGCCAGTAGCCGGGGGGTGACTAATGAAAAACTGTTTTTT
CDR3 protein: CASSRGVTNEKLFF
D gene: .
clone size: few
V gene: TRBV19
J gene: TRBJ1-4

CDR3 DNA: TGTGCCAGCAGCCCTACGCTAGCGGGGCAAGAGACCCAGTACTTC
CDR3 protein: CASSPTLAGQETQYF
D gene: TRBD2
clone size: .
V gene: TRBV7-2
J gene: TRBJ2-5

CDR3 DNA: TGTGCCAGCAGCGTAGGTACGGGACAAGGGGAGACCCAGTACTTC
CDR3 protein: CASSVGTGQGETQYF
D gene: .
clone size: .
V gene: TRBV9
J gene: TRBJ2-5

CDR3 DNA: TGTGCCAGCAGTTACTCAAGAGGGAGGGCCCTCCACTTT
CDR3 protein: CASSYSRGRALHF
D gene: .
clone size: .
V gene: TRBV6-5
J gene: TRBJ1-6

CDR3 DNA: TGCAGCGCGCCTAAACAAGGGGGGGAGGCGGCTGAAGCTTTCTTT
CDR3 protein: CSAPKQGGEAAEAFF
D gene: .
clone size: .
V gene: TRBV29-1
J gene: TRBJ1-1

CDR3 DNA: TGTGCCAGCAGCGTAGAGATGAGCTCCTACAATGAGCAGTTCTTC
CDR3 protein: CASSVEMSSYNEQFF
D gene: .
clone size: .
V gene: TRBV9
J gene: TRBJ2-1

CDR3 DNA: TGTGCCAGCAGCCTAAATCCCTCCCAGGGACAGCCCCAGCATTTT
CDR3 protein: CASSLNPSQGQPQHF
D gene: .
clone size: .
V gene: TRBV6-5
J gene: TRBJ1-5

CDR3 DNA: TGTGCCAGCAGCCTGACAGGGGGCAGCAATCAGCCCCAGCATTTT
CDR3 protein: CASSLTGGSNQPQHF
D gene: TRBD1
clone size: .
V gene: TRBV6-5
J gene: TRBJ1-5

CDR3 DNA: TGTGCCAGCTCACTAACCGGGACAGGGCAGGGGGTCGACGAGCAGTACTTC
CDR3 protein: CASSLTGTGQGVDEQYF
D gene: TRBD1
clone size: .
V gene: TRBV18
J gene: TRBJ2-7

CDR3 DNA: TGCGCCAGCAGCTTAACACCGGGACTAGCGGGGGAGCAGTTCTTC
CDR3 protein: CASSLTPGLAGEQFF
D gene: TRBD2
clone size: .
V gene: TRBV5-1
J gene: TRBJ2-1

CDR3 DNA: TGTGCCAGCAGTATATTCGCAGGGAACTATGGCTACACCTTC
CDR3 protein: CASSIFAGNYGYTF
D gene: .
clone size: .
V gene: TRBV2
J gene: TRBJ1-2

CDR3 DNA: TGTGCCAGCAGTCACCCGCAGGGGGAAGACTATGGCTACACCTTC
CDR3 protein: CASSHPQGEDYGYTF
D gene: TRBD1
clone size: .
V gene: TRBV6-2/TRBV6-3
J gene: TRBJ1-2

CDR3 DNA: TGCAGCGTTGAAGGGGGGTCAGGGGGCAGAAATACGCAGTATTTT
CDR3 protein: CSVEGGSGGRNTQYF
D gene: TRBD1
clone size: .
V gene: TRBV29-1
J gene: TRBJ2-3